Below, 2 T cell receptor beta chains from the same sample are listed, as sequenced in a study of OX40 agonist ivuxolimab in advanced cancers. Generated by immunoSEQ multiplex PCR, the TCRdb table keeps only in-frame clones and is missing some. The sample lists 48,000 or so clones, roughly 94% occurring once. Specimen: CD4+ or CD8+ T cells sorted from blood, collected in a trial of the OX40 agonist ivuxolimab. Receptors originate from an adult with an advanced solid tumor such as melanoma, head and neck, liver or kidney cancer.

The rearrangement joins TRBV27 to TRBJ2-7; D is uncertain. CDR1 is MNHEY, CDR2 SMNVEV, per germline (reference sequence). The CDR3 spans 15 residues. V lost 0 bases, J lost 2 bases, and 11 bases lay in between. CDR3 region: CASSLSNPTPYEQYF. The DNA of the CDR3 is TGTGCCAGCAGTTTATCGAACCCTACCCCCTACGAGCAGTACTTC.

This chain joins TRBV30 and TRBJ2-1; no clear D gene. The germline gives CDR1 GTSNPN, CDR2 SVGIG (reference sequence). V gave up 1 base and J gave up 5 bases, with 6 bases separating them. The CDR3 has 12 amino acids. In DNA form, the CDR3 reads TGTGCCTGGAGTGGTTTGGACAATGAGCAGTTCTTC. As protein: CAWSGLDNEQFF.